The next 14 T cell receptor beta chains were all read from a single sample in a study of CD8 T cells in ankylosing spondylitis. Broader study findings: Ankylosing spondylitis blood appeared to carry a characteristic TCR beta motif of several highly homologous variants.

TCRdb passed the 5' RACE reads through MiXCR, listing each CDR3 protein once. This sample carries over 450,000 distinct CDR3 sequences, more than 9.5% of them seen once, and the ten largest clones take about 6.8%. These receptors' targets are unknown. Specimen: blood, either unsorted or a sorted T cell fraction (not recorded which). All receptors derive from a male donor with ankylosing spondylitis.

The V call is TRBV30, the J call TRBJ2-5; no clear D gene. Per germline, CDR1 GTSNPN and CDR2 SVGIG (reference sequence). Trimming shortened V by 2 bases and J by 2 bases, and 3 bases separated the two germline ends. The CDR3 consists of 11 residues. CDR3 sequence: CAWSIQETQYF. The CDR3 region has the DNA TGTGCCTGGAGTATACAAGAGACCCAGTACTTC. The entire variable domain, with the rest obtained from reference TRBV30 and TRBJ2-5, is as follows: SQTIHQWPATLVQPVGSPLSLECTVEGTSNPNLYWYRQAAGRGLQLLFYSVGIGQISSEVPQNLSASRPQDRQFILSSKKLLLSDSGFYLCAWSIQETQYFGPGTRLLVL.

CDR3 in DNA: TGCGCCAGCAGCTTGGGAAGCGGGGGATACACAGATACGCAGTATTTT. This encodes CASSLGSGGYTDTQYF. The chain couples TRBV5-1 to TRBJ2-3; 8 bases are a match to TRBD2. With 0 bases clipped from V and 2 bases from J, the junction kept 5 bases outside the gene matches. This CDR3 has 16 amino acids. CDR1 is SGHRS, CDR2 YFSETQ, per germline.

CDR3: CASSTGTSGLLYNEQFF. CDR3 coding DNA: TGCGCCAGCAGCACCGGGACTAGCGGGCTATTATACAATGAGCAGTTCTTC. V usage is TRBV5-1 and J usage is TRBJ2-1; 12 bases are a match to TRBD2. Trimming took 4 bases from V and 4 from J; bases not matched to a gene: 9. This CDR3 comprises 17 residues. Germline CDR1 SGHRS, CDR2 YFSETQ.

This clonotype has only a few counts. V is TRBV6-6 and J is TRBJ2-7, with D perhaps matching TRBD1 or TRBD2 (5 bases each). Trimming removed 6 bases at V and 5 bases at J, with 11 bases between. Germline values: CDR1 MNHNY, CDR2 SVGAGI (reference sequence). The CDR3 loop spans 12 amino acids. The CDR3 nucleotides read TGTGCCAGCAGACCTCGGGGCCACGAGCAGTACTTC. This translates into CASRPRGHEQYF.

This clonotype has only a few counts. The chain uses TRBV15 and TRBJ2-5, with TRBD1 matching 8 bases. CDR3 length: 13 residues. CDR1 is LNHNV, CDR2 YYDKDF, per germline (reference sequence). V was pared by 11 bases and J by 4 bases, with 9 bases of the junction left unmatched. The CDR3 DNA is TGTGCCTCAAGACAGGGGTGGTCAGAGACCCAGTACTTC. Protein: CASRQGWSETQYF.

The chain joins TRBV7-9 to TRBJ2-2; TRBD1 agrees at 8 bases. The V and J ends lost 3 bases and 7 bases, in that order; junction bases with no gene match: 7. CDR3 length equals 15 residues. CDR1 and CDR2 from the germline V gene are SEHNR and FQNEAQ (reference sequence). Written as DNA, the CDR3 is TGTGCCAGCAGCTTTTCGCAGGGGGCCGACGGGGAGCTGTTTTTT. Translation gives CASSFSQGADGELFF. Supplemented by reference TRBV7-9 and TRBJ2-2, the full variable domain reads DTGVSQNPRHKITKRGQNVTFRCDPISEHNRLYWYRQTLGQGPEFLTYFQNEAQLEKSRLLSDRFSAERPKGSFSTLEIQRTEQGDSAMYLCASSFSQGADGELFFGEGSRLTVL.

This clonotype was observed a few times. Here the CDR3 reads CASSERAWDTQYF. In DNA, the CDR3 is TGTGCCAGCAGTGAGAGGGCATGGGATACGCAGTATTTT. The chain carries TRBV2 and TRBJ2-3; D may be TRBD2 (5 bases). The CDR3 is made up of 13 amino acids. The germline V gene has CDR1 SNHLY and CDR2 FYNNEI. V lost 3 bases, J lost 6 bases, and 10 bases lay in between.

J is TRBJ2-4 and V is TRBV5-4; D uncertain. V shed 4 bases and J shed 11 bases, with 16 bases lying between them. CDR1 is SGHNT, CDR2 YYREEE, per germline (reference sequence). The CDR3 is 13 residues long. The DNA for the CDR3 is TGTGCCAGCAGCCGTTCTGATAGTCTCGTTCAGTACTTC. As protein: CASSRSDSLVQYF.

This clonotype showed up many times. This chain uses TRBV7-9 with TRBJ2-1, with unresolved D. Germline-derived CDR1 and CDR2 are SEHNR and FQNEAQ (reference sequence). Trimming removed 5 bases from V and 4 bases from J, with 12 bases in between. The CDR3 contains 14 residues. The CDR3, as DNA: TGTGCCAGCAGCCCGTTGGCGTCTTACAATGAGCAGTTCTTC. It is translated as CASSPLASYNEQFF.

This clonotype occurred a few times. The chain is built from TRBV12-3 or TRBV12-4 and TRBJ1-5; D gene uncertain. The CDR3 spans 16 residues. With 2 bases removed from V and 6 bases from J, the gap between germline ends came to 17 bases. The CDR3 DNA follows: TGTGCCAGCAGTTTAACGGAGGTAGGCTTAGGTCAGCCCCAGCATTTT. Amino acids: CASSLTEVGLGQPQHF.

The chain combines TRBV20-1 with TRBJ1-5; the match to TRBD1 covers 7 bases. The CDR3 is made up of 16 amino acids. The junction had 6 bases not matched to a gene; V was cut back by 0 bases and J by 1 base. CDR1 and CDR2 from the germline V gene are DFQATT and SNEGSKA (reference sequence). CDR3 DNA: TGCAGTGCTAGAGACCCCACAGGGGTCAGCAATCAGCCCCAGCATTTT. Its translation: CSARDPTGVSNQPQHF.

This clonotype showed up just a few times. V is TRBV5-1 and J is TRBJ1-1, with TRBD1 matching over 9 bases. The trim removed 2 bases at V and 4 bases at J, leaving 6 bases unmatched. Germline V gene lookup returns CDR1 SGHRS and CDR2 YFSETQ. The length of the CDR3 is 15 residues. CDR3 DNA sequence: TGCGCCAGCAGCTTTGGGGACAGGGATGTCACTGAAGCTTTCTTT. Translated, it gives CASSFGDRDVTEAFF.

This clonotype was seen a handful of times. The chain recombines TRBV20-1 with TRBJ2-1; 10 bases agree with TRBD2. CDR3 size: 16 residues. Germline V gene sequence: CDR1 DFQATT, CDR2 SNEGSKA (reference sequence). V lost 0 bases to trimming and J lost 1 base; unmatched junction nucleotides: 3. CDR3 in DNA: TGCAGTGCTAGAGAGCCTAGCGGGGGATCCTACAATGAGCAGTTCTTC. This translates into CSAREPSGGSYNEQFF.

V gene TRBV30 combines with J gene TRBJ1-1; no clear D gene. This CDR3 comprises 15 residues. Trimming stripped 8 bases from V and 1 base from J, with 20 bases between. Germline V gives CDR1 GTSNPN, CDR2 SVGIG (reference sequence). CDR3 region: CAGVPILEGNTEAFF. CDR3 in DNA: TGTGCCGGGGTCCCTATATTAGAGGGGAACACTGAAGCTTTCTTT.